Each of the 9 T cell receptor beta chains below was sequenced from the same sample in a study of blood T cells in healthy people across ages. The second PCR ran about 6 to 11 cycles with a sample-barcoded 5' primer and J-beta primers. TCRdb re-called the 5' RACE reads through MiXCR, storing one row per CDR3 protein. The sample yields approximately 800,000 distinct CDR3 sequences, 25% seen once. These same data were also listed under a study on T cells of mothers and their children.

Sequencing was carried out using blood. The receptors were sampled from a boy aged 10-17 years in good health.

The chain uses TRBV4-3 and TRBJ2-7; 9 bases are a match to TRBD1. The CDR3 covers 17 residues. Germline V lookup: CDR1 LGHNA, CDR2 YSLEER. V lost 3 bases, J lost 0 bases, and 9 bases stayed unmatched. As DNA, the CDR3 is TGCGCCAGCAGCCAGGAAACAGGGGGCCTGGACTCCTACGAGCAGTACTTC. It translates to CASSQETGGLDSYEQYF.

The rearrangement links TRBV20-1 to TRBJ1-2; the match to TRBD1 covers 8 bases. CDR1 is DFQATT, CDR2 SNEGSKA, per germline (reference sequence). This CDR3 is built from 14 residues. J was trimmed by 8 bases and V by 2 bases; bases with no gene match: 10. The CDR3 sequence: CSARSGPRQGGYTF. The CDR3 DNA sequence: TGCAGTGCTAGATCCGGACCTCGACAGGGGGGCTACACCTTC.

CDR3 amino acids: CSARGSTNEKLFF. The CDR3 DNA sequence: TGCAGTGCTAGGGGTTCAACTAATGAAAAACTGTTTTTT. The rearrangement joins TRBV20-1 to TRBJ1-4; D is unclear. Germline V gene data show CDR1 as DFQATT and CDR2 as SNEGSKA (reference sequence). The CDR3 extends over 13 amino acids. The V end was cut by 3 bases, the J end by 0 bases, with 5 bases between.

This clonotype occurred a few times. The chain has TRBV3-1 and TRBJ2-5; 10 nucleotides line up with TRBD1. The CDR3 covers 15 residues. Trimming removed 4 bases from V and 4 bases from J; junction bases left unmatched: 6. Germline assignment: CDR1 LGHDT and CDR2 YNNKEL (reference sequence). This chain's CDR3 is CASSPGDRGGETQYF. The CDR3 DNA is TGTGCCAGCAGCCCCGGGGACAGGGGAGGAGAGACCCAGTACTTC.

The chain recombines TRBV7-2 with TRBJ1-4; D gene uncertain. The CDR3 loop spans 13 amino acids. With 2 bases removed from V and 8 bases from J, the gap between germline ends came to 9 bases. Germline V CDR1 and CDR2: SGHTA, FQGNSA. The CDR3 bases are TGTGCCAGCAGCTTATCTAGGGTGGAAAAACTGTTTTTT. The encoded protein is CASSLSRVEKLFF.

The chain couples TRBV6-2 or TRBV6-3 to TRBJ2-5, with 10 bases that match TRBD2. The CDR3 loop spans 14 amino acids. Per the germline V gene, CDR1 is MNHEY and CDR2 is SVGEGT. The V gene end was trimmed by 7 bases and the J gene end by 11 bases; junction bases not matched to a gene: 13. CDR3: CASTLAGAFREQYF. The CDR3 bases are TGTGCCAGCACCCTAGCGGGGGCGTTTAGGGAGCAGTACTTC.

The chain is built from TRBV5-1 and TRBJ2-6; D is possibly TRBD1 (7 bases). The CDR3 covers 19 residues. V was clipped by 3 bases and J by 2 bases, with 21 bases between them. CDR1 is SGHRS and CDR2 is YFSETQ in the germline V gene. This CDR3 reads CASSSYPPGGQPGANVLTF. The CDR3 DNA is TGCGCCAGCAGCTCCTATCCCCCAGGGGGGCAACCTGGGGCCAACGTCCTGACTTTC.

This clonotype was picked up a small number of times. V and J are TRBV12-3 or TRBV12-4 and TRBJ1-5, with 9 nucleotides matching TRBD1. V lost 1 base to trimming and J lost 6 bases; unmatched junction nucleotides: 1. The CDR3 is made up of 14 amino acids. CDR3: CASSLGTGAQPQHF. The CDR3 DNA follows: TGTGCCAGCAGTTTAGGGACAGGGGCTCAGCCCCAGCATTTT.

Details on this clonotype: One junction end disagrees with the germline gene, perhaps due to a read error. The chain employs TRBV27 and TRBJ1-1; D not certain. CDR1 is MNHEY, CDR2 SMNVEV, per germline (reference sequence). The CDR3 is made up of 13 amino acids. The CDR3 sequence is CACSLGVGTEAFF. In DNA, the CDR3 is TGTGCCTGCAGTTTAGGTGTTGGCACTGAAGCTTTCTTT.